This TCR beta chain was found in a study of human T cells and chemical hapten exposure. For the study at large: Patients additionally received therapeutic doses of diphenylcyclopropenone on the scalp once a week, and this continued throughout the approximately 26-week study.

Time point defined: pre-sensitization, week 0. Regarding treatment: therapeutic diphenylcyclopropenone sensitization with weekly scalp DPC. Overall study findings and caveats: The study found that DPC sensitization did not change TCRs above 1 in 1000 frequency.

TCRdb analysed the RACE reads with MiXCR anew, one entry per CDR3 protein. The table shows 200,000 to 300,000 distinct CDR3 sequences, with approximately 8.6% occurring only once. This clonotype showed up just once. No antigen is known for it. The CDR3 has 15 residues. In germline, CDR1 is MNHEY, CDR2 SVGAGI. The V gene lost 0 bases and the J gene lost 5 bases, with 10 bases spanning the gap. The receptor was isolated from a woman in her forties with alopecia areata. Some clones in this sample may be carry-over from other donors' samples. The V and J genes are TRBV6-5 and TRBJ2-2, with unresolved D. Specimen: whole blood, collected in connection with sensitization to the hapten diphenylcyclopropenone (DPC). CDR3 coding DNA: TGTGCCAGCAGTTACTCGATCGACAAAACCGGGGAGCTGTTTTTT. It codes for CASSYSIDKTGELFF.